This is a list of T cell receptor beta chains from one sample in a study of blood T cell repertoires in COVID-19. The protocol was immunoSEQ multiplex PCR, while the TCRdb copy is restricted to in-frame clones and leaves out a portion. Of 150,000 to 200,000 clones in the sample, approximately 90% were seen once. Sequencing was carried out using peripheral blood. The receptors come from a man in his forties or fifties with active or convalescent COVID-19. Both conserved end residues are part of each CDR3. A D gene is named only where the DNA matches it firmly. Part of the rows lack a size; the others show once, few, many or a class for expanded clones.

cdr3_nt	cdr3_aa	d_call	j_call	clone_size	v_call
TGTGCCAGCAAGTTCACAAGGTGGGCAACTGAAGCTTTCTTT	CASKFTRWATEAFF	-	TRBJ1-1	-	TRBV28
TGTGCCACCTCCGGGACAGCGAACACTGAAGCTTTCTTT	CATSGTANTEAFF	TRBD1	TRBJ1-1	-	TRBV24-1
TGTGCCAGCACCGAGAAAAACAGGGCCGGGGCCAACGTCCTGACTTTC	CASTEKNRAGANVLTF	-	TRBJ2-6	-	TRBV11-2
TGCAGCGTTGATGGGCAGTCCACCTTC	CSVDGQSTF	-	TRBJ1-2	once	TRBV29-1
TGCGCCAGCAGCGCACGGGGGGGCTTGGATACGCAGTATTTT	CASSARGGLDTQYF	TRBD2	TRBJ2-3	once	TRBV4-3
TGTGCCAGCAGTTACTCGTCGGACAGGGATCTTTATGGCTACACCTTC	CASSYSSDRDLYGYTF	TRBD1	TRBJ1-2	-	TRBV6-5
TGTGCCAGCAGCTTGGACCGGGGGGGCCACGAGACCCAGTACTTC	CASSLDRGGHETQYF	TRBD2	TRBJ2-5	-	TRBV7-9
TGTGCCAGCCACGTAAGAGACAGGGACTATGGCTACACCTTC	CASHVRDRDYGYTF	TRBD1	TRBJ1-2	-	TRBV6-5
TGTGCCAGCTCACCATTAGGACAGGGGGCAGATAATTCACCCCTCCACTTT	CASSPLGQGADNSPLHF	TRBD1	TRBJ1-6	once	TRBV18
TGTGCCAGCTCTCCCCAGGGGGAGACCCAGTACTTC	CASSPQGETQYF	-	TRBJ2-5	-	TRBV9
TGTGCCAGCAGCTTATCTCTCGGCTTTGGGACAGGGACTAACTATGGCTACACCTTC	CASSLSLGFGTGTNYGYTF	TRBD1	TRBJ1-2	-	TRBV7-9
TGTGCCACCAGTGACTCACAGGGGTCCGACTACGAGCAGTACTTC	CATSDSQGSDYEQYF	TRBD1	TRBJ2-7	-	TRBV24-1
TGCGCCAGCAGCTTGGATGGTTTAACAGGGACGGACTATGGCTACACCTTC	CASSLDGLTGTDYGYTF	-	TRBJ1-2	-	TRBV5-1
TGTGCCAGCAGTTTCCCGGGACAGGGGAAGGGTAACTATGGCTACACCTTC	CASSFPGQGKGNYGYTF	TRBD1	TRBJ1-2	-	TRBV5-4
TGTGCCAGCTCAGAAGCGAACACTGAAGCTTTCTTT	CASSEANTEAFF	-	TRBJ1-1	few	TRBV18
TGTGCCAGCTCAATAGGCGGGGGGCCCTACAATGAGCAGTTCTTC	CASSIGGGPYNEQFF	TRBD2	TRBJ2-1	-	TRBV18
TGTGCCTGGAGTACAACTAGCGGGAGTAGGGACGAGCAGTACTTC	CAWSTTSGSRDEQYF	TRBD2	TRBJ2-7	-	TRBV30
TGTGCCAGCAGTCATACCCTCCGGGACAGTTCTCTGAGCTCCTATAATTCACCCCTCCACTTT	CASSHTLRDSSLSSYNSPLHF	TRBD1	TRBJ1-6	-	TRBV6-6
TGTGCCAGCAGCCGTAGGGGGGGCACCGGGGAGCTGTTTTTT	CASSRRGGTGELFF	-	TRBJ2-2	-	TRBV3-1/TRBV3-2
TGTGCCAGCAGCTTAGCCACCATCCGACAGGGGATGGGGAACACTGAAGCTTTCTTT	CASSLATIRQGMGNTEAFF	TRBD1	TRBJ1-1	-	TRBV7-9
TGTGCCAGCACCATGTCCGGACAGGGGGCCGGGGAGCTGTTTTTT	CASTMSGQGAGELFF	TRBD1	TRBJ2-2	-	TRBV2
TGCGCCAGCAGCCAAGCACAGGGGGGGTATGGCTACACCTTC	CASSQAQGGYGYTF	TRBD1	TRBJ1-2	-	TRBV4-3
TGTGCCAGCAGTCGGGGATTCTCCTACGAGCAGTACTTC	CASSRGFSYEQYF	-	TRBJ2-7	-	TRBV12-3/TRBV12-4
TGTGCCAGCAGCTTAGCTAGGGAGGGCGGAGCTTTCTTT	CASSLAREGGAFF	-	TRBJ1-1	-	TRBV7-2
TGTGCCAGCTCACCGAACCTAGCGGGGGAGGGGTCTAAAGAGACCCAGTACTTC	CASSPNLAGEGSKETQYF	TRBD2	TRBJ2-5	-	TRBV18
TGTGCCAGCAGCTTAGTTGGTTCGGGACAGGGGGCGCGAGAGCAGTACTTC	CASSLVGSGQGAREQYF	TRBD1	TRBJ2-7	-	TRBV7-2
TGTGCCAGCAGCCACCGAATGCCTCAGGGGGAAGGAGAGCAGTACTTC	CASSHRMPQGEGEQYF	TRBD1	TRBJ2-7	-	TRBV7-9
TGTGCCAGTAGTCGCCAGGGTCCACCCTCCGAGCAGTACTTC	CASSRQGPPSEQYF	-	TRBJ2-7	-	TRBV19
TGTGCCAGCAGCCTCACCGCCCGGACAGGGAACACCGGGGAGCTGTTTTTT	CASSLTARTGNTGELFF	TRBD1	TRBJ2-2	-	TRBV7-3
TGCGCCAGCAGCTTGATGTCAGGGGATTACAATGAGCAGTTCTTC	CASSLMSGDYNEQFF	-	TRBJ2-1	-	TRBV5-1
TGTGCCAGCAGCTTAGCTGCCGCAAGCGGGAGATATGAGCAGTTCTTC	CASSLAAASGRYEQFF	TRBD2	TRBJ2-1	-	TRBV11-2
TGTGCCAGCAGCGCCCGACTCGGGCAAGAGACCCAGTACTTC	CASSARLGQETQYF	-	TRBJ2-5	-	TRBV2
TGCGCCAGCAGCTTGGAATCCAACAGGGGCACAGATACGCAGTATTTT	CASSLESNRGTDTQYF	-	TRBJ2-3	-	TRBV5-1
TGTGCCAGCAGCGTTCTCGGGACAGGAAACGAAAAACTGTTTTTT	CASSVLGTGNEKLFF	TRBD1	TRBJ1-4	-	TRBV9
TGTGCCAGCTCACTGAGACAGGGAGCAGGAACCGATCAGCCCCAGCATTTT	CASSLRQGAGTDQPQHF	TRBD1	TRBJ1-5	-	TRBV18
TGTGCCAGCTCCCTACTTGGGGGGACCCCTGGAAACACCATATATTTT	CASSLLGGTPGNTIYF	-	TRBJ1-3	-	TRBV18
TGTGCCAGCAGCCCTCTGGACAGGCAGGCAGAGCAGTACTTC	CASSPLDRQAEQYF	TRBD1	TRBJ2-7	-	TRBV5-5
TGTGCCAGCAGCTCTCGGGGTGTCGGGGAGCAGTACTTC	CASSSRGVGEQYF	-	TRBJ2-7	-	TRBV7-2
TGTGCCAGCAGCTTGACTAGCGGGAGCCAGAATGAGCAGTTCTTC	CASSLTSGSQNEQFF	TRBD2	TRBJ2-1	-	TRBV7-2
TGTGCCAGATGGGGCTCCAGCAATGAAAAACTGTTTTTT	CARWGSSNEKLFF	-	TRBJ1-4	once	TRBV19
TGTGCCAGCAGCATTAGGGGGGGAGATCTTAAGCAGTACTTC	CASSIRGGDLKQYF	-	TRBJ2-7	few	TRBV7-2
TGTGCCAGTAGTCGCGGGACAGGCCCGTACGAGCAGTACTTC	CASSRGTGPYEQYF	TRBD1	TRBJ2-7	once	TRBV19
TGTGCCAGCAGTCTAGTGACTAGCGGGACTCGTAGCTCCTACAATGAGCAGTTCTTC	CASSLVTSGTRSSYNEQFF	TRBD2	TRBJ2-1	-	TRBV7-2
TGTGCCAGCTCACTACAGGGCCGGTACAATGAGCAGTTCTTC	CASSLQGRYNEQFF	-	TRBJ2-1	-	TRBV18
TGTGCCAGCAGTTCCCCCGGACAGGTTGAAGCTTTCTTT	CASSSPGQVEAFF	TRBD1	TRBJ1-1	few	TRBV28
TGTGCCAGCAGCCAAGAAAGTGGGGCCTCCTACGAGCAGTACTTC	CASSQESGASYEQYF	-	TRBJ2-7	-	TRBV3-1/TRBV3-2
TGTGCCACCAGCAGCGAGGGACAGGGGTACGAGCAGTACTTC	CATSSEGQGYEQYF	TRBD1	TRBJ2-7	few	TRBV15
TGTGCTAGTGGTTTGCAGGGAGGCACTGAAGCTTTCTTT	CASGLQGGTEAFF	-	TRBJ1-1	-	TRBV12-5